The text below deals with one TCR beta chain. Its antigen is not identified. This sample stems from a study of T cells in tuberculosis. Looking at the study overall: IGRA-negative adolescents, IGRA-positive adolescents with latent tuberculosis and adults with active tuberculosis formed this South African cohort.

Time point of the sample: new active TB diagnosis, blood taken before or within 7 days of starting treatment. Confirmation came from sputum smear and/or culture positivity for M. tuberculosis. Study-wide results and limits: Using the GMM-specific repertoire gave about 84% accuracy versus approximately 70% with motifs.

Per germline, CDR1 SNHLY and CDR2 FYNNEI. Trimming took 5 bases from V and 5 from J, leaving 18 bases between them. This CDR3 comprises 15 residues. Measured with immunoSEQ multiplex PCR; TCRdb has only the in-frame clones, and not every one. The table records 35,000 to 45,000 clones, approximately 94% of them present only once. Sequencing used PBMCs, obtained at tuberculosis diagnosis. The clonotype comes from an adult with tuberculosis. The chain combines TRBV2 with TRBJ1-1, with a possible D match to TRBD1 (5 bases). In DNA, the CDR3 is TGTGCCAGCAGTAGAGGGGCTACCGCGGGAACTGAAGCTTTCTTT. Its translation: CASSRGATAGTEAFF.